The 18 T cell receptor beta chains below all came from one sample that was sequenced in a study of T cells in localized non-small cell lung cancer. The data were produced by immunoSEQ multiplex PCR, yet TCRdb's version contains in-frame clones alone and is incomplete. The sample consists of tens of thousands of clones, approximately 87% of them appearing once. Here the sequenced sample was peripheral blood, taken before any cancer treatment. The source of these receptors is a man aged 40 to 70 with stage I lung adenocarcinoma.

The chain uses TRBV7-9 and TRBJ1-1; no clear D gene. CDR1 is SEHNR, CDR2 FQNEAQ, per germline (reference sequence). Trimming shortened V by 5 bases and J by 1 base, and 5 bases separated the two germline ends. The CDR3 runs 12 residues. As DNA, the CDR3 is TGTGCCAGCAGCGCCAGGAACACTGAAGCTTTCTTT. It is translated as CASSARNTEAFF. Full variable domain (missing parts from reference TRBV7-9 and TRBJ1-1): DTGVSQNPRHKITKRGQNVTFRCDPISEHNRLYWYRQTLGQGPEFLTYFQNEAQLEKSRLLSDRFSAERPKGSFSTLEIQRTEQGDSAMYLCASSARNTEAFFGQGTRLTVV.

The gene calls are TRBV27 and TRBJ1-1; D may be TRBD1 (5 bases). Germline assignment: CDR1 MNHEY and CDR2 SMNVEV (reference sequence). The length of the CDR3 is 12 residues. V was clipped by 3 bases and J by 9 bases, with 11 bases between them. DNA for the CDR3: TGTGCCAGCAGTTTTGGTCAGGGCAAAGCTTTCTTT. This translates into CASSFGQGKAFF.

This clone was detected once. The V gene is TRBV6-5, the J gene TRBJ1-2; D unresolved. The CDR3 consists of 13 residues. The germline CDR1 and CDR2 sequences are MNHEY and SVGAGI. Trimming removed 8 bases from V and 7 bases from J, with 17 bases in between. This chain's CDR3 is CASQYAGQGGYTF. The CDR3, as DNA: TGTGCCAGCCAATACGCGGGTCAAGGTGGCTACACCTTC.

The rearrangement uses TRBV6-5 and TRBJ2-1; 9 bases are shared with TRBD1. The germline V gene encodes CDR1 MNHEY and CDR2 SVGAGI. The V and J ends lost 4 bases and 3 bases, in that order; junction bases with no gene match: 1. CDR3 length: 14 residues. The CDR3 loop is CASSSTGGYNEQFF. The CDR3 bases are TGTGCCAGCAGTTCGACAGGGGGCTACAATGAGCAGTTCTTC.

This clone was detected once. This sequence joins TRBV5-1 and TRBJ2-6, with D possibly being TRBD1 (6 bases). Germline CDR1 SGHRS, CDR2 YFSETQ. V was clipped by 6 bases and J by 0 bases, with 10 bases between them. The CDR3 totals 15 residues. This chain's CDR3 is CASNGGGSGANVLTF. CDR3 coding DNA: TGCGCCAGCAATGGGGGCGGCTCTGGGGCCAACGTCCTGACTTTC.

This clone is a singleton in its sample. The chain is built from TRBV19 and TRBJ1-2; 7 bases are shared with TRBD1. The CDR3 is 14 residues long. The germline gives CDR1 LNHDA, CDR2 SQIVND (reference sequence). The ends lost 4 bases at V and 5 bases at J; junction bases unmatched: 7. The CDR3 region is CASSTPTGMYGYTF. CDR3 DNA sequence: TGTGCCAGTAGTACTCCGACAGGGATGTATGGCTACACCTTC.

The chain is built from TRBV6-5 and TRBJ2-1, with 10 nucleotides matching TRBD2. With 2 bases clipped from V and 9 bases from J, the junction kept 7 bases outside the gene matches. Germline CDR1 reads MNHEY; CDR2 reads SVGAGI. This CDR3 has 15 residues. As DNA, the CDR3 is TGTGCCAGCAGTTACGTATCCAGCGGGGGGGCTGAGCAGTTCTTC. This translates into CASSYVSSGGAEQFF.

The rearrangement uses TRBV9 and TRBJ2-7, with D uncertain. Germline V gene sequence: CDR1 SGDLS, CDR2 YYNGEE. V dropped 0 bases and J dropped 4 bases, with 14 bases sitting between them. The CDR3 length is 15 residues. The CDR3 here is CASSVEAANLYEQYF. CDR3 sequence (DNA): TGTGCCAGCAGCGTAGAAGCAGCTAATCTTTACGAGCAGTACTTC.

This rearrangement joins TRBV10-1 to TRBJ2-1; 11 bases are shared with TRBD1. The CDR3 spans 16 residues. Germline CDR1 WNHNN, CDR2 SYGVQD (reference sequence). V was clipped by 0 bases and J by 7 bases; unmatched bases: 5. As DNA, the CDR3 is TGCGCCAGCAGTGAGTCCTCCGGGACAGGGGGGAATGAGCAGTTCTTC. Encoded protein: CASSESSGTGGNEQFF.

This rearrangement joins TRBV6-1 to TRBJ1-4; TRBD1 matches 7 bases. Germline lookup yields CDR1 MNHNS and CDR2 SASEGT. The V segment lost 7 bases and the J segment 12 bases; nucleotides outside the gene matches: 17. CDR3 size: 15 residues. CDR3 residues: CASTKGVGQVGELFF. The DNA for the CDR3 is TGTGCCAGCACCAAGGGAGTAGGACAGGTCGGTGAACTGTTTTTT.

Of note for this clone: The germline gene is not matched at one end of the junction; a read error may be the cause. At the DNA level, this CDR3 is encoded by other sequences in the same sample as well. The rearrangement joins TRBV29-1 to TRBJ2-3, with D possibly matching TRBD1 (6 bases). CDR3 length: 15 amino acids. Germline lookup yields CDR1 SQVTM and CDR2 ANQGSEA. The CDR3 DNA reads as TGTAGCACTACCACCGAGGACAGACACACAGATACGCAGTATTTT. Translation gives CSTTTEDRHTDTQYF.

The chain is built from TRBV28 and TRBJ1-2, with a tentative D call TRBD1 (5 bases). CDR1 is MDHEN and CDR2 is SYDVKM in the germline V gene. V lost 3 bases and J lost 5, with 13 bases in between. The CDR3 spans 14 residues. The CDR3 sequence: CASSLGTDIYGYTF. As DNA, the CDR3 is TGTGCCAGCAGTTTGGGGACCGACATTTATGGCTACACCTTC.

This chain connects TRBV29-1 to TRBJ1-1; TRBD1 is a possible D gene (6 bases). Per germline, CDR1 SQVTM and CDR2 ANQGSEA. V was pared by 0 bases and J by 9 bases, with 8 bases between. CDR3 length equals 11 residues. CDR3 region: CSVEEGGKAFF. The CDR3 nucleotides read TGCAGCGTTGAAGAAGGGGGGAAAGCTTTCTTT.

This clone was picked up a small number of times. The gene calls are TRBV10-3 and TRBJ1-2; D gene uncertain. V lost 3 bases to trimming and J lost 4 bases, with 3 bases between them. The germline CDR1 and CDR2 sequences are ENHRY and SYGVKD. This CDR3 contains 11 residues. The CDR3 spells CAISDGYGYTF. In nucleotides, the CDR3 is TGTGCCATCAGTGACGGCTATGGCTACACCTTC.

This clone turned up a few times. The chain carries TRBV2 and TRBJ1-5; 9 nucleotides align to TRBD1. Germline V CDR1 and CDR2: SNHLY, FYNNEI. This CDR3 is 15 amino acids long. V dropped 6 bases and J dropped 6; count of bases not matched to a gene: 9. DNA of the CDR3: TGTGCCAGCAGGGGTCTACAGGGGGCAAGTCAGCCCCAGCATTTT. Translation: CASRGLQGASQPQHF.

This clone has a single count. This sequence joins TRBV9 and TRBJ1-3; D ambiguous. This CDR3 is built from 15 residues. V was shortened by 4 bases and J by 1 base, with 12 bases between the two germline ends. Germline CDR1 SGDLS, CDR2 YYNGEE. This CDR3 is CASSRGIGSGNTIYF. CDR3 sequence (DNA): TGTGCCAGCAGCCGCGGGATTGGTTCTGGAAACACCATATATTTT.

This chain uses TRBV2 with TRBJ1-2; D remains ambiguous. There are 12 residues in the CDR3. Germline CDR1 reads SNHLY; CDR2 reads FYNNEI. Trimming removed 4 bases from V and 2 bases from J, with 5 bases in between. The CDR3 here is CASSAGNYGYTF. The CDR3 nucleotides read TGTGCCAGCAGTGCGGGGAACTATGGCTACACCTTC.

The rearrangement joins TRBV19 to TRBJ1-2; a possible D gene is TRBD1 (6 bases). The CDR3 covers 11 residues. V dropped 9 bases and J dropped 4 bases, with 9 bases sitting between them. Germline CDR1 is LNHDA and CDR2 is SQIVND (reference sequence). This CDR3 is CARIRGYGYTF. The CDR3 DNA reads as TGTGCCAGGATCAGGGGCTATGGCTACACCTTC.